This T cell receptor beta chain was identified in a study of lymphopenia after photon versus proton radiotherapy. Overall study findings and caveats: After the lymphocyte nadir, photon-treated repertoires showed oligoclonal expansion, especially of CD8+ Temra cells. A bigger post-nadir fall in TCR diversity correlated inversely with survival time in deceased patients. Better survival with proton therapy was suggested as possible, not demonstrated. Relative stability marked proton patients; photon patients lost diversity and naive cells.

Regarding this clone: Its matching antigen is unknown.

V gave up 2 bases and J gave up 9 bases, with 11 bases separating them. Germline CDR1 MNHNS, CDR2 SASEGT. This CDR3 comprises 13 residues. The method was immunoSEQ multiplex PCR; TCRdb's version includes in-frame clones alone and lacks a portion of them. The sample lists around 59,000 clones, around 85% occurring once. Sequenced material: peripheral blood, taken from a patient treated with proton-based radiotherapy. This sequence was found in a man in his fifties or sixties with pancreatic cancer. The gene calls are TRBV6-1 and TRBJ2-1, with D perhaps being TRBD1 or TRBD2 (6 bases each). The CDR3 DNA reads as TGTGCCAGCAGTGAATTGGGGGGCGGTGAGCAGTTCTTC. Translation gives CASSELGGGEQFF.